Below, 23 T cell receptor beta chains from the same sample are listed, as sequenced in a study of blood T cell repertoires in COVID-19. Sequencing used immunoSEQ multiplex PCR; TCRdb keeps in-frame clones, though not all of them. In the table there are 150,000 to 200,000 clones, roughly 90% of which are singletons. The sequenced sample consisted of peripheral blood. The receptors originated from a man aged 25 to 40 with COVID-19, enrolled during active disease.

The chain has TRBV6-4 and TRBJ1-5; possibly TRBD1 for D (6 bases). Trimming pared 4 bases from V and 2 bases from J, leaving 9 bases between. The CDR3 is 14 residues long. Germline CDR1 reads MRHNA; CDR2 reads SNTAGT. CDR3 in DNA: TGTGCCAGCAGTGTCGAGGGGGGCAATCAGCCCCAGCATTTT. Residues: CASSVEGGNQPQHF.

The chain combines TRBV18 with TRBJ1-3, with D unclear. The CDR3 runs 16 residues. V gave up 2 bases and J gave up 0 bases, with 11 bases separating them. Germline lookup yields CDR1 KGHSH and CDR2 LQKENI. The CDR3 DNA follows: TGTGCCAGCTCACCAGGCATCCCCAGCTCTGGAAACACCATATATTTT. Translated, it gives CASSPGIPSSGNTIYF.

The V and J genes are TRBV6-6 and TRBJ1-5, with 12 positions matching TRBD1. From germline, CDR1 is MNHNY and CDR2 SVGAGI (reference sequence). Trimming removed 5 bases from V and 7 bases from J; junction bases left unmatched: 6. The CDR3 is 15 residues long. CDR3 sequence: CASSTGTGGRQPQHF. The CDR3 DNA follows: TGTGCCAGCAGTACGGGGACAGGGGGCCGACAGCCCCAGCATTTT.

The chain couples TRBV6-1 to TRBJ2-1, with 8 nucleotides matching TRBD1. The CDR3 is 17 residues long. Germline CDR1 reads MNHNS; CDR2 reads SASEGT. Trimming took 2 bases from V and 4 from J; bases not matched to a gene: 10. CDR3 amino acids: CASSELRSGGLYNEQFF. For the CDR3, the DNA is TGTGCCAGCAGTGAATTAAGATCAGGGGGCTTGTACAATGAGCAGTTCTTC.

This chain links TRBV3-1 (or the pseudogene TRBV3-2) with TRBJ2-1; 7 nucleotides agree with TRBD2. Germline CDR1 LGHDT, CDR2 YNNKEL (reference sequence). This CDR3 is built from 17 residues. Unmatched junction bases numbered 6, after V lost 0 bases and J lost 1 base. The CDR3 protein is CASSQEGGSGSYNEQFF. CDR3 bases: TGTGCCAGCAGCCAAGAGGGCGGGAGTGGGTCCTACAATGAGCAGTTCTTC.

V is TRBV14 and J is TRBJ2-7; TRBD2 might be the D (6 bases). V lost 4 bases and J lost 7, with 20 bases in between. The CDR3 covers 15 residues. Germline CDR1 is SGHDN and CDR2 is FVKESK. The CDR3 DNA reads TGTGCCAGCAGCCCCCTAGCGACCGTCTCGGGGGAGCAGTACTTC. It yields the protein CASSPLATVSGEQYF. The complete variable domain, with remaining parts taken from reference TRBV14 and TRBJ2-7, reads EAGVTQFPSHSVIEKGQTVTLRCDPISGHDNLYWYRRVMGKEIKFLLHFVKESKQDESGMPNNRFLAERTGGTYSTLKVQPAELEDSGVYFCASSPLATVSGEQYFGPGTRLTVT.

The chain links TRBV9 to TRBJ2-1, with 7 bases identical to TRBD2. The germline V gene encodes CDR1 SGDLS and CDR2 YYNGEE. Trimming at V came to 4 bases and at J to 4 bases, leaving 8 bases not matched to a gene. The length of the CDR3 is 15 residues. The CDR3: CASSPMWGGYNEQFF. The CDR3 coding sequence is TGTGCCAGCAGCCCCATGTGGGGGGGATACAATGAGCAGTTCTTC.

This clone was found a few times. The CDR3 region has the DNA TGTGCCAGCAGTTTGCGGGCCGGGGAGCTGTTTTTT. It encodes CASSLRAGELFF. This sequence joins TRBV27 and TRBJ2-2; tentatively, D is TRBD2 (5 bases). CDR3 length: 12 amino acids. V was pared by 3 bases and J by 6 bases, with 5 bases between. The germline CDR1 and CDR2 sequences are MNHEY and SMNVEV (reference sequence).

The table lists this clone with a few counts. This specimen includes other DNA sequences encoding the same CDR3. Written as DNA, the CDR3 is TGTGCCAGCAGCTTAAGGGGGAATCAGCCCCAGCATTTT. Protein sequence: CASSLRGNQPQHF. The genes are TRBV7-2 and TRBJ1-5; possibly TRBD1 for D (6 bases). The CDR3 is 13 amino acids. Per the germline V gene, CDR1 is SGHTA and CDR2 is FQGNSA. Trimming stripped 2 bases from V and 4 bases from J, with 6 bases between. The full variable domain, completed using reference TRBV7-2 and TRBJ1-5, is GAGVSQSPSNKVTEKGKDVELRCDPISGHTALYWYRQSLGQGLEFLIYFQGNSAPDKSGLPSDRFSAERTGGSVSTLTIQRTQQEDSAVYLCASSLRGNQPQHFGDGTRLSIL.

V usage is TRBV27 and J usage is TRBJ2-2, with D perhaps matching TRBD2 (6 bases). Germline V lookup: CDR1 MNHEY, CDR2 SMNVEV (reference sequence). Trimming cost V 2 bases and J 0 bases, with 16 bases left between them. This CDR3 contains 18 residues. CDR3 amino acids: CASSLLGLAGPNTGELFF. The CDR3 DNA reads as TGTGCCAGCAGTTTACTTGGGCTGGCGGGACCGAACACCGGGGAGCTGTTTTTT.

The sample holds one count of this clone. The chain links TRBV28 to TRBJ2-7; the D gene is possibly TRBD1 (6 bases). Per the germline V gene, CDR1 is MDHEN and CDR2 is SYDVKM. The CDR3 length is 12 residues. Trimming pared 6 bases from V and 6 bases from J, leaving 12 bases between. CDR3 coding DNA: TGTGCCAGCAGCTCAGGGACATTCGAGCAGTACTTC. This sequence encodes CASSSGTFEQYF.

The chain joins TRBV20-1 to TRBJ1-1; D may be TRBD1 (5 bases). V was pared by 4 bases and J by 5 bases, with 8 bases between. Per the germline V gene, CDR1 is DFQATT and CDR2 is SNEGSKA (reference sequence). This CDR3 has 11 residues. The CDR3 sequence: CSATGLTEAFF. DNA for the CDR3: TGCAGTGCTACAGGGCTTACTGAAGCTTTCTTT.

This chain uses TRBV15 with TRBJ2-3, with TRBD2 identical over 9 bases. Germline V gene lookup returns CDR1 LNHNV and CDR2 YYDKDF (reference sequence). With 3 bases clipped from V and 0 bases from J, the junction kept 10 bases outside the gene matches. The CDR3 is made up of 18 amino acids. The CDR3 sequence: CATSSYPGLAASTDTQYF. For the CDR3, the DNA is TGTGCCACCAGCAGCTACCCGGGACTAGCAGCAAGCACAGATACGCAGTATTTT. Full variable domain (remainder filled in from reference TRBV15 and TRBJ2-3): DAMVIQNPRYQVTQFGKPVTLSCSQTLNHNVMYWYQQKSSQAPKLLFHYYDKDFNNEADTPDNFQSRRPNTSFCFLDIRSPGLGDTAMYLCATSSYPGLAASTDTQYFGPGTRLTVL.

This chain uses TRBV7-6 with TRBJ1-4; the D gene is possibly TRBD1 (6 bases). From germline, CDR1 is SGHVS and CDR2 FNYEAQ. CDR3 length: 15 amino acids. Trimming took off 2 bases at V and 7 bases at J, with 14 bases between the two ends. Here the CDR3 DNA reads TGTGCCAGCAGCTTACACCAGGGGAGGGGTGAAAAACTGTTTTTT. This sequence encodes CASSLHQGRGEKLFF.

The J gene is TRBJ2-1, the V gene TRBV20-1, with TRBD2 identical over 13 bases. CDR3 length equals 18 residues. Trimming at V came to 3 bases and at J to 1 base, leaving 9 bases not matched to a gene. Germline values: CDR1 DFQATT, CDR2 SNEGSKA (reference sequence). CDR3 sequence: CSASTRTSGSGSYNEQFF. For the CDR3, the DNA is TGCAGTGCTAGTACAAGGACTAGCGGGAGTGGGTCCTACAATGAGCAGTTCTTC.

This clone was recorded only once. The chain links TRBV29-1 to TRBJ1-5; TRBD1 aligns across 9 bases. The CDR3 consists of 17 residues. Germline CDR1 and CDR2: SQVTM and ANQGSEA. V was pared by 5 bases and J by 0 bases, with 11 bases of the junction left unmatched. CDR3 DNA: TGCAGCGTTCCCGGGACAGGGAGAGATTATAGCAATCAGCCCCAGCATTTT. This gives the protein CSVPGTGRDYSNQPQHF.

CDR3 sequence: CASSSPGRGNSPLHF. The DNA of the CDR3 is TGTGCCAGCAGTTCCCCGGGGAGGGGGAATTCACCCCTCCACTTT. The chain links TRBV6-6 to TRBJ1-6; maybe TRBD1 (6 bases). Germline V CDR1 and CDR2: MNHNY, SVGAGI (reference sequence). The length of the CDR3 is 15 residues. Trimming took 4 bases from V and 7 from J, leaving 14 bases between them.

This chain joins TRBV7-9 and TRBJ2-4; TRBD2 matches at 8 bases. This CDR3 contains 16 residues. The V gene's germline CDR1 is SEHNR and CDR2 FQNEAQ (reference sequence). With V trimmed by 3 bases and J by 4 bases, 8 bases remained unmatched. The CDR3 DNA sequence: TGTGCCAGCAGCTTCAACAGCGGGAGAGCAAAAAACATTCAGTACTTC. Protein product: CASSFNSGRAKNIQYF.

The rearrangement links TRBV11-2 to TRBJ2-7; 8 positions match TRBD1. Germline trimming cut 5 bases from V and 3 bases from J; bases unmatched to any gene: 9. Per the germline V gene, CDR1 is SGHAT and CDR2 is FQNNGV. The CDR3 is made up of 15 amino acids. The CDR3 loop reads CASSPLGQEDYEQYF. The CDR3 DNA sequence: TGTGCCAGCAGCCCACTGGGACAGGAGGACTACGAGCAGTACTTC.

This chain links TRBV6-5 with TRBJ1-2, with D maybe TRBD1 (6 bases). CDR1 is MNHEY, CDR2 SVGAGI, per germline. The CDR3 contains 13 residues. The germline V and J ends were trimmed by 3 bases and 2 bases, with 7 bases remaining between them. CDR3 in DNA: TGTGCCAGCAGTTATGGACAGAACTATGGCTACACCTTC. This encodes CASSYGQNYGYTF.

This clone came up once. The CDR3 spells CASSYGSGMDIQYF. CDR3 nucleotides: TGTGCCAGCAGTTACGGCTCAGGGATGGACATTCAGTACTTC. This rearrangement joins TRBV6-6 to TRBJ2-4; D possibly corresponds to TRBD1 (5 bases). The CDR3 totals 14 residues. V gave up 2 bases and J gave up 8 bases, with 13 bases separating them. Germline CDR1 MNHNY, CDR2 SVGAGI (reference sequence).

In this sample, this clone turned up once. The chain couples TRBV2 to TRBJ2-6; D possibly corresponds to TRBD1 (5 bases). The ends were cut back, 6 bases at V and 9 bases at J, with 12 bases in the middle. CDR1 and CDR2 (germline): SNHLY, FYNNEI. The length of the CDR3 is 13 residues. CDR3 nucleotide sequence: TGTGCCAGCAGGGGGCTGCCTTTCAACGTCCTGACTTTC. Protein product: CASRGLPFNVLTF.

The V and J genes are TRBV7-2 and TRBJ1-5; TRBD1 agrees at 7 bases. V dropped 6 bases and J dropped 3; count of bases not matched to a gene: 5. The CDR3 is 14 residues long. Germline CDR1 SGHTA, CDR2 FQGNSA. The DNA for the CDR3 is TGTGCCAGCAGTAAAGGGACAGTCAATCAGCCCCAGCATTTT. Translated: CASSKGTVNQPQHF.